The next 3 T cell receptor beta chains were all read from a single sample in a study of T cell repertoires in cytomegalovirus infection. No antigens are known for them. In TCRdb, the reads were re-called with MiXCR into one record per CDR3 protein. The sample includes under 450,000 distinct CDR3 sequences, about 34% of them seen just once. The source material was cultured PBMCs, sampled from culture after CMV antigen stimulation. These receptors came from a human donor in good health (CMV status not recorded). Some clones in this sample may be carry-over from other donors' samples.

This clonotype appeared a few times. The chain employs TRBV19 and TRBJ2-7; D possibly corresponds to TRBD2 (5 bases). The germline V and J ends were trimmed by 6 bases and 1 base, with 10 bases remaining between them. Germline V CDR1 and CDR2: LNHDA, SQIVND (reference sequence). The CDR3 extends over 13 amino acids. CDR3 residues: CASSKRGSYEQYV. Here the CDR3 DNA reads TGTGCCAGTAGCAAACGGGGATCCTACGAGCAGTACGTC.

Comments on this clonotype: The DNA is omitted, as the CDR3 cannot be located on it reliably, and the CDR3 follows TCRdb's listing. The rearrangement links TRBV27 to TRBJ2-1; the table's D call of TRBD2 was not tested on the DNA. The CDR3 is 15 amino acids in total, end residues counted. Germline V gene data show CDR1 as MNHEY and CDR2 as SMNVEV (reference sequence). CDR3 residues: CASSSSGGWGNEQFF.

The V and J genes are TRBV28 and TRBJ2-7; D is unresolved. The CDR3 is 11 amino acids. Deletions cut 4 bases from V and 5 bases from J, with 6 bases between. CDR1 and CDR2 (germline): MDHEN, SYDVKM. The CDR3 sequence is CASSSINEQYF. CDR3 DNA sequence: TGTGCCAGCAGTTCCATTAACGAGCAGTACTTC.